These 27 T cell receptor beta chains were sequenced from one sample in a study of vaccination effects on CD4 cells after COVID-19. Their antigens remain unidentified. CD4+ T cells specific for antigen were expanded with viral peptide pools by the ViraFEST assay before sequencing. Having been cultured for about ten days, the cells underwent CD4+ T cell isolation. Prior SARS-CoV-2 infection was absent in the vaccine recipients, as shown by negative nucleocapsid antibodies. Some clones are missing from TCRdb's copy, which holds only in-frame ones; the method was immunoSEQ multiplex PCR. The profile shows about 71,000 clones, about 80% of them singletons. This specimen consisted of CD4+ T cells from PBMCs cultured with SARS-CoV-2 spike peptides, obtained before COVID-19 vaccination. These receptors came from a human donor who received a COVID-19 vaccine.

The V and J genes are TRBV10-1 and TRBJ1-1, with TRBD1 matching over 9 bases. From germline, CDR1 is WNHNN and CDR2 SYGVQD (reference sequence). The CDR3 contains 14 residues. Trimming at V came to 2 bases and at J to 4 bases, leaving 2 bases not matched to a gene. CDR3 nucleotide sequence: TGCGCCAGCAGTGAGGAGACAGGGGGCACTGAAGCTTTCTTT. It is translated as CASSEETGGTEAFF.

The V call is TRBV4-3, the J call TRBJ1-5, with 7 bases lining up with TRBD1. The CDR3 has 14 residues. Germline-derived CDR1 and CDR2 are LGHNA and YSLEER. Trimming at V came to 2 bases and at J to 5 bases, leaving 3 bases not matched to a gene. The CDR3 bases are TGCGCCAGCAGCCAACGCACAGGGGATCAGCCCCAGCATTTT. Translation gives CASSQRTGDQPQHF.

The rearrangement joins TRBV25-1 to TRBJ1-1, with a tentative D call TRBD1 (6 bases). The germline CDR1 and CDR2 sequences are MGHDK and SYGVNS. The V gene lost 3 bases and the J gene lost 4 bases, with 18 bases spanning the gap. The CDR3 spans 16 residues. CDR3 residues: CASSESDRTIFTEAFF. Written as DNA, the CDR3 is TGTGCCAGCAGTGAGTCCGACAGGACAATTTTCACTGAAGCTTTCTTT. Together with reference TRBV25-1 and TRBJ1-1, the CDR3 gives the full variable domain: EADIYQTPRYLVIGTGKKITLECSQTMGHDKMYWYQQDPGMELHLIHYSYGVNSTEKGDLSSESTVSRIRTEHFPLTLESARPSHTSQYLCASSESDRTIFTEAFFGQGTRLTVV.

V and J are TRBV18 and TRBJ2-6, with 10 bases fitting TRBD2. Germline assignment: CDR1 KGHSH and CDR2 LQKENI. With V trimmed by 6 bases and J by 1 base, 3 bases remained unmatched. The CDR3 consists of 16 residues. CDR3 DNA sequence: TGTGCCAGCTCCGAACTAGCGGGGTCTGGGGCCAACGTCCTGACTTTC. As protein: CASSELAGSGANVLTF.

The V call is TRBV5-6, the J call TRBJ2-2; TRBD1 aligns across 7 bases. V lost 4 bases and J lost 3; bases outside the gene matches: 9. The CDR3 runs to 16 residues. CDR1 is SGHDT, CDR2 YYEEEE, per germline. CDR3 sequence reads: CASSPYRGWDTGELFF. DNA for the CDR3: TGTGCCAGCAGCCCTTACAGGGGTTGGGACACCGGGGAGCTGTTTTTT.

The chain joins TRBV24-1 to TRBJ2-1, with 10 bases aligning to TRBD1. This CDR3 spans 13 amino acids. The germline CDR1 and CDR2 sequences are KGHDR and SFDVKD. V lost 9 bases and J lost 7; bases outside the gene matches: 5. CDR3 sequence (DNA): TGTGCCACCGCCGGGGACAGGGGAAATGAGCAGTTCTTC. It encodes CATAGDRGNEQFF.

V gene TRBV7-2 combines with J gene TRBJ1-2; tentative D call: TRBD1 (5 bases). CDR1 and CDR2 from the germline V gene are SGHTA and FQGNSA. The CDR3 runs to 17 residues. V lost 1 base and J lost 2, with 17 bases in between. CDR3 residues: CASSLEVTAGLNYGYTF. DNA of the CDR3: TGTGCCAGCAGCTTAGAAGTTACGGCAGGGCTAAACTATGGCTACACCTTC.

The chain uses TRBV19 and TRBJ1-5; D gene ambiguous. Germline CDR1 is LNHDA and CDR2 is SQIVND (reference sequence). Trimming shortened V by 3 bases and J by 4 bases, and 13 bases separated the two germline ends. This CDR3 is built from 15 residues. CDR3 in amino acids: CASSIGKSINQPQHF. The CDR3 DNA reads TGTGCCAGTAGTATCGGGAAGTCAATAAATCAGCCCCAGCATTTT.

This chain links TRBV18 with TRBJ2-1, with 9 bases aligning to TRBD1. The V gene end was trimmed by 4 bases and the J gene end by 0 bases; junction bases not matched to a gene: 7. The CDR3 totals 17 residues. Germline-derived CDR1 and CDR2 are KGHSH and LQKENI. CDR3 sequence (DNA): TGTGCCAGCTCACAAGGGACAGGGCTAAGCTCCTACAATGAGCAGTTCTTC. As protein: CASSQGTGLSSYNEQFF.

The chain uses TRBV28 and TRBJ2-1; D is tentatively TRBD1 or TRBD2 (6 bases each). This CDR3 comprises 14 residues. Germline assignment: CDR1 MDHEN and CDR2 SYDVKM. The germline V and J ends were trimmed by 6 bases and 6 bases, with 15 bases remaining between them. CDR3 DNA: TGTGCCAGCAGCGTCCGGGGGCCCGTCAATGAGCAGTTCTTC. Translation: CASSVRGPVNEQFF.

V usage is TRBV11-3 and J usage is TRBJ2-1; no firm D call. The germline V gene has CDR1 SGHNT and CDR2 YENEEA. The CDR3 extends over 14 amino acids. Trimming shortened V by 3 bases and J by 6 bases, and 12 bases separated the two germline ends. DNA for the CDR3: TGTGCCAGCAGCTTTACAGCCTTAGGCAATGAGCAGTTCTTC. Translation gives CASSFTALGNEQFF.

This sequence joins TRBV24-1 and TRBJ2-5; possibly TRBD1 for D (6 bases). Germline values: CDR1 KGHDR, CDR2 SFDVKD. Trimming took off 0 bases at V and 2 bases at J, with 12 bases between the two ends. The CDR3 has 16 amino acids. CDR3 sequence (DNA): TGTGCCACCAGTGATTTGGGCAGGGGCGGACAAGAGACCCAGTACTTC. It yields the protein CATSDLGRGGQETQYF.

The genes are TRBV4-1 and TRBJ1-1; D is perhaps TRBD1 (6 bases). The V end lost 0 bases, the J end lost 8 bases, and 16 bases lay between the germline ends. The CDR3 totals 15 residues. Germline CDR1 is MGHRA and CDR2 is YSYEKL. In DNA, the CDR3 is TGCGCCAGCAGCCAAGAGCTCGCCAGGGGAACCGAAGCTTTCTTT. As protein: CASSQELARGTEAFF.

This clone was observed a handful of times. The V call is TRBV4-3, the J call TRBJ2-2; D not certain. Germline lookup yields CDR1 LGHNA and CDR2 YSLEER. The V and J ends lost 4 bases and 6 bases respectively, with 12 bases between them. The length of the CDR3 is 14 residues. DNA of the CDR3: TGCGCCAGCAGCCGGGTCGGCGGCGCCGGGGAGCTGTTTTTT. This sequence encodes CASSRVGGAGELFF.

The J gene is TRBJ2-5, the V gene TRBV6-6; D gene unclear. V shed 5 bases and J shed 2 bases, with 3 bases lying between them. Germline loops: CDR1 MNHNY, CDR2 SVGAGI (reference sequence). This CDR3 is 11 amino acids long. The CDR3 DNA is TGTGCCAGCAGTGCACAAGAGACCCAGTACTTC. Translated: CASSAQETQYF.

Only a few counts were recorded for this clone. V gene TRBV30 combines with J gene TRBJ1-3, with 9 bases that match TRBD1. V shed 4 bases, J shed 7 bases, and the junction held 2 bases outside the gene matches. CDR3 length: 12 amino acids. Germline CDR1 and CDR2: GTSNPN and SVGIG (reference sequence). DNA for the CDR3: TGTGCCTGGACTGGACAGGGGAACACCATATATTTT. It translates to CAWTGQGNTIYF.

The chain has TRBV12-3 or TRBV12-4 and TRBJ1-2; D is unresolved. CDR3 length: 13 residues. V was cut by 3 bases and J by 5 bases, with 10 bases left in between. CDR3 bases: TGTGCCAGCAGTTTGATACGGACGTATGGCTACACCTTC. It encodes CASSLIRTYGYTF.

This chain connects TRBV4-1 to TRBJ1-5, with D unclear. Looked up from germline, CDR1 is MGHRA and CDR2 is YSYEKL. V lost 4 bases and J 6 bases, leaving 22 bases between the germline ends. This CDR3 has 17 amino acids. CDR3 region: CASSLRPAGDPPQPQHF. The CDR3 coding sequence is TGCGCCAGCAGCCTCCGACCCGCAGGCGACCCACCTCAGCCCCAGCATTTT.

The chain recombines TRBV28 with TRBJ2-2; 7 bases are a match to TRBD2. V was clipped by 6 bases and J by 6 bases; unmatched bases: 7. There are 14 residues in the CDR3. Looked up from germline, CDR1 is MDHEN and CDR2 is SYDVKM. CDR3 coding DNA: TGTGCCAGCAGGAGGGGAGGGTCGGCCGGGGAGCTGTTTTTT. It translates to CASRRGGSAGELFF. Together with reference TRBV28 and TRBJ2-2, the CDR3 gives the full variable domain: DVKVTQSSRYLVKRTGEKVFLECVQDMDHENMFWYRQDPGLGLRLIYFSYDVKMKEKGDIPEGYSVSREKKERFSLILESASTNQTSMYLCASRRGGSAGELFFGEGSRLTVL.

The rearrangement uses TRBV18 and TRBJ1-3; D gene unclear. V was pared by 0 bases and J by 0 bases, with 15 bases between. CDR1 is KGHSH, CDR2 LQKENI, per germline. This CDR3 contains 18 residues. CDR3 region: CASSPPESGRFSGNTIYF. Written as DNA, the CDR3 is TGTGCCAGCTCACCACCGGAGAGCGGCCGCTTCTCTGGAAACACCATATATTTT. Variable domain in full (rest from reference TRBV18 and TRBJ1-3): NAGVMQNPRHLVRRRGQEARLRCSPMKGHSHVYWYRQLPEEGLKFMVYLQKENIIDESGMPKERFSAEFPKEGPSILRIQQVVRGDSAAYFCASSPPESGRFSGNTIYFGEGSWLTVV.

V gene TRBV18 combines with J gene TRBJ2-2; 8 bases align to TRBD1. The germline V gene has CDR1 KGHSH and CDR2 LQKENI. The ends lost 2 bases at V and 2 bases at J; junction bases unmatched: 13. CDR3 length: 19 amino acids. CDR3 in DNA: TGTGCCAGCTCACCAACAGGGGGGATCACCTACAGCAACACCGGGGAGCTGTTTTTT. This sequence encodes CASSPTGGITYSNTGELFF.

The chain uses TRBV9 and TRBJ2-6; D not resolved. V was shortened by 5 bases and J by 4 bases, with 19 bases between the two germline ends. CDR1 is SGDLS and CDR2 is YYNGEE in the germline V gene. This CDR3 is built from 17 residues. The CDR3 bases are TGTGCCAGCAGACCCGGGCCGTCTCATCTCGGGGCCAACGTCCTGACTTTC. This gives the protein CASRPGPSHLGANVLTF.

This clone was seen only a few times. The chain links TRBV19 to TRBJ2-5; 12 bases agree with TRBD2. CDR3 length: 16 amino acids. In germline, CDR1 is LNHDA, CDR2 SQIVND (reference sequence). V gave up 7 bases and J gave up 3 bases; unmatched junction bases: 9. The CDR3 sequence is CASKPSGGAGKETQYF. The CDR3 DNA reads TGTGCCAGTAAGCCTAGCGGGGGGGCGGGAAAAGAGACCCAGTACTTC.

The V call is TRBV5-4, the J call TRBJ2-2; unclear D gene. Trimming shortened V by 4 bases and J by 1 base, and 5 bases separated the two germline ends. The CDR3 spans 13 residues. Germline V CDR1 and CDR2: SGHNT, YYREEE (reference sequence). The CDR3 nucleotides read TGTGCCAGCAGCCACAGGAACACCGGGGAGCTGTTTTTT. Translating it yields CASSHRNTGELFF.

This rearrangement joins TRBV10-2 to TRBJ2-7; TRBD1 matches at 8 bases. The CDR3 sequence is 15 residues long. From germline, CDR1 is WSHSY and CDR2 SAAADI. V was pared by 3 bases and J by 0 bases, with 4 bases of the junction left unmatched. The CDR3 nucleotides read TGCGCCAGCAGTGAACGGACAGGGACCTCCTACGAGCAGTACGTC. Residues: CASSERTGTSYEQYV.

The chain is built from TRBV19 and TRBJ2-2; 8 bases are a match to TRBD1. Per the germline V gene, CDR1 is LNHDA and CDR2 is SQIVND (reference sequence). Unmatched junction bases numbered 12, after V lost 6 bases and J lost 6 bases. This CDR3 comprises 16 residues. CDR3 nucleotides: TGTGCCAGTAGGATAACAGGGGGTTCGCTTGCCGGGGAGCTGTTTTTT. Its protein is CASRITGGSLAGELFF.

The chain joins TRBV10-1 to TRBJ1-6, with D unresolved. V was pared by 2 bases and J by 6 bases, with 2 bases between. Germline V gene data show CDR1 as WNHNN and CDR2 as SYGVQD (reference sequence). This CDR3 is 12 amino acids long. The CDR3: CASSEVNSPLHF. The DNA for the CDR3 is TGCGCCAGCAGTGAGGTTAATTCACCCCTCCACTTT.